This is a list of T cell receptor beta chains from one sample in a study of cytotoxic CD8 clonotypes in ibrutinib-treated CLL. Some clones are missing from TCRdb's copy, which holds only in-frame ones; the method was immunoSEQ multiplex PCR. There are some 140,000 clones in the sample; under 95% occur only once, and roughly a tenth lies in the top ten. The specimen was PBMCs, collected after 12 months of ibrutinib treatment. These receptors all come from a human donor with chronic lymphocytic leukemia. Each CDR3 is given with its conserved first and last residue. The order of the fields is V gene, J gene, CDR3 protein.

v_gene: TRBV10-3; j_gene: TRBJ2-7; CDR3aa: CAISQGQGGYEQYF
v_gene: TRBV9; j_gene: TRBJ1-3; CDR3aa: CASSVDGGNTIYF
v_gene: TRBV9; j_gene: TRBJ2-1; CDR3aa: CASSEGQPGEQFF
v_gene: TRBV28; j_gene: TRBJ2-7; CDR3aa: CASSYPTGTSGREQYF
v_gene: TRBV6-1; j_gene: TRBJ2-1; CDR3aa: CASSARTSGGNEQFF
v_gene: TRBV9; j_gene: TRBJ1-4; CDR3aa: CASSPRTGADNEKLFF
v_gene: TRBV19; j_gene: TRBJ2-5; CDR3aa: CASSLGTAQETQYF
v_gene: TRBV4-2; j_gene: TRBJ2-1; CDR3aa: CASSNRDREYNEQFF
v_gene: TRBV4-1; j_gene: TRBJ2-5; CDR3aa: CASSPEPLGGEETQYF
v_gene: TRBV28; j_gene: TRBJ1-2; CDR3aa: CASSLFRGGGVYGYTF
v_gene: TRBV11-1; j_gene: TRBJ2-2; CDR3aa: CASSGYAGELFF
v_gene: TRBV18; j_gene: TRBJ2-7; CDR3aa: CASSPGTGGPYEQYF
v_gene: TRBV28; j_gene: TRBJ2-7; CDR3aa: CASGYSGYEQYF
v_gene: TRBV7-9; j_gene: TRBJ2-7; CDR3aa: CASSNRDRAYEQYF
v_gene: TRBV7-8; j_gene: TRBJ2-5; CDR3aa: CASSFRGQETQYF
v_gene: TRBV5-8; j_gene: TRBJ2-6; CDR3aa: CASSWGQGALSGANVLTF
v_gene: TRBV27; j_gene: TRBJ1-4; CDR3aa: CAIRGSGSEKLFF
v_gene: TRBV7-9; j_gene: TRBJ1-3; CDR3aa: CASSLGQQNTIYF
v_gene: TRBV6-1; j_gene: TRBJ2-2; CDR3aa: CASSEGGGTGELFF
v_gene: TRBV13; j_gene: TRBJ1-1; CDR3aa: CASSLKGSTEAFF
v_gene: TRBV28; j_gene: TRBJ2-7; CDR3aa: CASSSRAGGPDEQYF
v_gene: TRBV19; j_gene: TRBJ1-4; CDR3aa: CASWGTATNEKLFF
v_gene: TRBV15; j_gene: TRBJ2-7; CDR3aa: CATSRDLAGEQYF